This entry is about one T cell receptor (beta chain). The sample is drawn from a study of blood T cell repertoires in COVID-19. How the authors handled the data: Nucleated cell counts were estimated from reference gene primer amplification. Using immunoSEQ multiplex PCR, the repertoire was profiled, and TCRdb retains in-frame clones only, with some absent. V and J calls plus clone size are reproduced from that table; the DNA served to infer D and trimming. Among about 170,000 clones listed, about 80% were seen once. Trimming at V came to 0 bases and at J to 4 bases, leaving 7 bases not matched to a gene. This CDR3 contains 16 residues. Germline V lookup: CDR1 SGHRS, CDR2 YFSETQ.

The source material was peripheral blood. The sequence came from a human donor with acute or convalescent COVID-19. The donor label of this sample is uncertain. The chain recombines TRBV5-1 with TRBJ2-7; 10 bases are shared with TRBD1. The CDR3 sequence: CASSLARTGGGYEQYF. CDR3 nucleotides: TGCGCCAGCAGCTTGGCTAGGACAGGGGGTGGTTACGAGCAGTACTTC. Full variable domain (missing parts from reference TRBV5-1 and TRBJ2-7): KAGVTQTPRYLIKTRGQQVTLSCSPISGHRSVSWYQQTPGQGLQFLFEYFSETQRNKGNFPGRFSGRQFSNSRSEMNVSTLELGDSALYLCASSLARTGGGYEQYFGPGTRLTVT.